This is a list of T cell receptor beta chains from one sample in a study of cytomegalovirus exposure and HLA in healthy donors. Assay used: immunoSEQ multiplex PCR; TCRdb lists only in-frame clones, some missing. The sample includes more than 140,000 clones, roughly 82% of them seen just once. Sequencing input: PBMCs. The receptors were sampled from a man aged 18 to 30 in good health and CMV-seropositive. Each CDR3 is given without its conserved first and last residue. Each record gives: clone size, V gene, J gene, CDR3 protein. Clone size is not always given. Where it is, it says once, few, many or a class for expanded clones.

clone size: NA
V gene: TRBV4-1
J gene: TRBJ2-1
CDR3 protein: ASSLGFEGSYNEQF

clone size: NA
V gene: TRBV28
J gene: TRBJ1-5
CDR3 protein: ASSSGGYNQPQH

clone size: NA
V gene: TRBV7-8
J gene: TRBJ1-2
CDR3 protein: ASSSSTGTAYGYT

clone size: NA
V gene: TRBV4-1
J gene: TRBJ1-5
CDR3 protein: ASSQGGVQPQH

clone size: NA
V gene: TRBV5-1
J gene: TRBJ2-5
CDR3 protein: ASSYSAKETQY

clone size: once
V gene: TRBV29-1
J gene: TRBJ2-3
CDR3 protein: SGRGSGRAPDTQY

clone size: NA
V gene: TRBV6-1
J gene: TRBJ2-1
CDR3 protein: ASSALLAEYNEQF

clone size: NA
V gene: TRBV19
J gene: TRBJ2-5
CDR3 protein: ASSIDRDRQTQY

clone size: once
V gene: TRBV28
J gene: TRBJ2-3
CDR3 protein: ASSPATGGLDTQY

clone size: NA
V gene: TRBV2
J gene: TRBJ1-5
CDR3 protein: ASLLDSSNQPQH

clone size: NA
V gene: TRBV30
J gene: TRBJ1-1
CDR3 protein: AWSRDSNTEAF

clone size: NA
V gene: TRBV29-1
J gene: TRBJ1-1
CDR3 protein: SVDTGGTEAF

clone size: few
V gene: TRBV7-9
J gene: TRBJ2-5
CDR3 protein: ASSSPTGEGETQY

clone size: NA
V gene: TRBV7-3
J gene: TRBJ2-7
CDR3 protein: ASSRGPSEQY

clone size: NA
V gene: TRBV27
J gene: TRBJ2-7
CDR3 protein: ASSLRGSYEQY

clone size: NA
V gene: TRBV7-8
J gene: TRBJ1-1
CDR3 protein: ASSFEGANTEAF

clone size: NA
V gene: TRBV4-1
J gene: TRBJ1-6
CDR3 protein: ASSHQTEYNSPLH

clone size: once
V gene: TRBV28
J gene: TRBJ2-5
CDR3 protein: ASSWFLGGSGQETQY

clone size: NA
V gene: TRBV2
J gene: TRBJ2-1
CDR3 protein: ASSVSRDRVRNEQF

clone size: few
V gene: TRBV5-1
J gene: TRBJ2-7
CDR3 protein: ASSLAGNSYEQY

clone size: once
V gene: TRBV13
J gene: TRBJ2-2
CDR3 protein: ASATSNTGELF

clone size: NA
V gene: TRBV12-5
J gene: TRBJ2-7
CDR3 protein: ASGFPFSGGGSYEQY

clone size: NA
V gene: TRBV7-2
J gene: TRBJ2-2
CDR3 protein: ASSLVRLEGPGELF

clone size: NA
V gene: TRBV28
J gene: TRBJ2-3
CDR3 protein: ASSLRSTDTQY

clone size: NA
V gene: TRBV6-5
J gene: TRBJ1-2
CDR3 protein: ASSQQGGTNYGYT

clone size: few
V gene: TRBV27
J gene: TRBJ2-7
CDR3 protein: ASSLKLTGGPGEQY

clone size: NA
V gene: TRBV6-5
J gene: TRBJ1-2
CDR3 protein: ASREGDYGYT

clone size: NA
V gene: TRBV11-2
J gene: TRBJ1-1
CDR3 protein: ASSSTGPYLNTEAF

clone size: NA
V gene: TRBV6-1
J gene: TRBJ2-3
CDR3 protein: ASSELPGTTDTQY

clone size: NA
V gene: TRBV11-2
J gene: TRBJ1-4
CDR3 protein: ASSFYREHEKLF

clone size: few
V gene: TRBV4-1
J gene: TRBJ2-7
CDR3 protein: ASSQDGTSATLYEQY

clone size: NA
V gene: TRBV29-1
J gene: TRBJ2-7
CDR3 protein: SVDRGDSYEQY

clone size: NA
V gene: TRBV7-9
J gene: TRBJ2-1
CDR3 protein: ASSRGASNEQF

clone size: NA
V gene: TRBV10-3
J gene: TRBJ2-5
CDR3 protein: AVGGGEETQY

clone size: once
V gene: TRBV6-5
J gene: TRBJ2-7
CDR3 protein: ASRLVAGGPREQY

clone size: NA
V gene: TRBV5-6
J gene: TRBJ1-2
CDR3 protein: ASSVRRGNYGYT

clone size: NA
V gene: TRBV5-8
J gene: TRBJ2-7
CDR3 protein: ASSLAGAGDEQY

clone size: NA
V gene: TRBV28
J gene: TRBJ2-7
CDR3 protein: ASRPPGGYEQY

clone size: NA
V gene: TRBV28
J gene: TRBJ1-5
CDR3 protein: ASSLTGNGQPQH

clone size: NA
V gene: TRBV28
J gene: TRBJ2-4
CDR3 protein: ASSQGQGLTKNIQY

clone size: NA
V gene: TRBV5-1
J gene: TRBJ2-1
CDR3 protein: ASSAPTGTSGIGNEQF